This TCR beta chain was obtained from a study of radiotherapy plus CTLA-4 blockade in lung cancer. Study summary: Among all patients, roughly 17% showed objective responses, while about 31% had disease control. General study points: Radiotherapy with ipilimumab was followed by blood expansion of tumor-derived clones. Per reports, early blood T cell clone dynamics, plus interferon-beta, forecast response most strongly.

This clone was seen a single time. No antigen is known for it. Alongside CTLA-4 blockade with ipilimumab, patients with chemo-refractory metastatic non-small-cell lung cancer received focal radiation. Sequencing was performed with immunoSEQ multiplex PCR; in TCRdb, only in-frame clones are kept and a portion is missing. The sample has over 100,000 clones, 81% seen once. The V gene end was trimmed by 0 bases and the J gene end by 5 bases; junction bases not matched to a gene: 6. The CDR3 runs to 16 residues. From germline, CDR1 is SGDLS and CDR2 YYNGEE. The TCR comes from a human donor with non-small cell lung cancer that progressed on radiotherapy plus ipilimumab. Some clones in this sample may be carry-over from other donors' samples. This chain connects TRBV9 to TRBJ2-2; 8 nucleotides agree with TRBD2. This specimen was peripheral blood, taken from a patient treated with radiotherapy plus ipilimumab. CDR3 bases: TGTGCCAGCAGCGTAGATAGCGGGGCTCGGACCGGGGAGCTGTTTTTT. It yields the protein CASSVDSGARTGELFF.